The clone carrying this T cell receptor (beta chain) was detected many times. Antigen: not known. The V end was cut by 3 bases, the J end by 3 bases, with 6 bases between. The CDR3 totals 13 residues. TCRdb itself ran the 5' RACE reads through MiXCR, one entry per CDR3 protein. Of under 300,000 distinct CDR3 sequences in the sample, 16% were seen once. These data come from a study of T-cell memory formation after mild COVID-19. Study-wide results and caveats: A second wave expanding day 15 to 37 was CD4+-biased; contracting clones were balanced. Clonal second-wave expansions that peaked on day 37 had unconfirmed SARS-CoV-2 specificity. The study detected some responding clones in pre-infection memory, suggesting cross-reactive memory joined. Those CD4+ clones that contracted were mainly in CM and EM (CD8+ ones in EMRA).

The sample taken for sequencing was PBMCs or a T cell subset sorted from them (not recorded which). The V call is TRBV12-3 or TRBV12-4, the J call TRBJ1-5, with D unclear. The TCR sequence derives from a man in his late teens or twenties who had mild COVID-19 (a few samples of this study predate the infection). Cell type and time point are not known. CDR3 region: CASSLGLNQPQHF. The CDR3 DNA is TGTGCCAGCAGTTTGGGCCTCAATCAGCCCCAGCATTTT.